The sequence of this T cell receptor beta chain was determined in a study of memory CD4+ T cells and cytomegalovirus serostatus. Study overall: This sample comes from healthy Belgian adults, under 10 CMV seropositive, approximately 24 seronegative.

In germline, CDR1 is GTSNPN, CDR2 SVGIG (reference sequence). V lost 8 bases and J lost 7; bases outside the gene matches: 7. This CDR3 contains 13 residues. Single viable CD3+CD4+CD8-CD45RO+ cells were sorted as the memory CD4+ T cells. This clone was detected only a few times. In the original workflow: After removing out-of-frame reads, millions of distinct TCRbeta sequences remained. Assay: immunoSEQ multiplex PCR; the TCRdb copy retains only in-frame clones and omits some. Clone size and V and J calls were adopted from that table, with D and trimming inferred from the DNA. The table includes about 73,000 clones, around 78% detected once.

The TCR sequence derives from an adult in good health and CMV-seropositive. Sequenced material: memory CD4+ T cells from blood. The chain couples TRBV30 to TRBJ1-6, with TRBD1 matching over 8 bases. The CDR3 coding sequence is TGTGCCGGTCGGCACAGGGGGAATTCACCCCTCCACTTT. Translated: CAGRHRGNSPLHF.